The clone carrying this T cell receptor (beta chain) was seen many times. The sample originates from a study of quantifying T cell responses using KT2 cells. Study context: RNA was reverse transcribed with TCR alpha and beta constant-region primers.

With 7 bases clipped from V and 5 bases from J, the junction kept 5 bases outside the gene matches. This CDR3 region has 14 residues. A single-stranded UMI oligo with SP2 sequence was ligated to cDNA 3' ends. An equimolar mix of RC1.1 and RC1.2 primed the beta chain across TRBC1 and TRBC2. TCRdb recomputed calls from the UMI-ligation and nested PCR reads with MiXCR, one row per CDR3 protein. Of around 35,000 distinct CDR3 sequences listed, 10% are singletons. The chain has TRBV12-3 or TRBV12-4 and TRBJ2-1; 10 nucleotides match TRBD2. Input material: PBMCs spiked with cells of the T cell clone KT2. This receptor was taken from a human donor. In DNA form, the CDR3 reads TGTGCCAGCATCGGGACTAGCGTACACAATGAGCAGTTCTTC. Its protein product is CASIGTSVHNEQFF.